This TCR beta chain was sequenced in a study of identical twins. Points from the study as a whole: Twins shared out-of-frame alpha sequences with excess low generation probability. It was cross-sectional statistical analysis, not following the same donors, that the conclusions relied on. Models came in too low on out-of-frame TCR alpha sharing in monozygotic twins.

Regarding this clonotype: The antigen is unknown.

The germline CDR1 and CDR2 sequences are WSHSY and SAAADI. V was pared by 2 bases and J by 7 bases, with 13 bases of the junction left unmatched. The CDR3 has 17 amino acids. TCRdb ran MiXCR on the 5' RACE reads and lists one entry per CDR3 protein. Among around 1.7 million distinct CDR3 sequences listed, about 32% were seen once. The sequenced sample was cord blood. This receptor was taken from a newborn girl in good health. The rearrangement uses TRBV10-2 and TRBJ2-7, with 11 bases lining up with TRBD2. The CDR3 spells CASSEPLLAGGFNEQYF. The CDR3 bases are TGCGCCAGCAGTGAGCCCCTTCTAGCGGGGGGATTTAATGAGCAGTACTTC.